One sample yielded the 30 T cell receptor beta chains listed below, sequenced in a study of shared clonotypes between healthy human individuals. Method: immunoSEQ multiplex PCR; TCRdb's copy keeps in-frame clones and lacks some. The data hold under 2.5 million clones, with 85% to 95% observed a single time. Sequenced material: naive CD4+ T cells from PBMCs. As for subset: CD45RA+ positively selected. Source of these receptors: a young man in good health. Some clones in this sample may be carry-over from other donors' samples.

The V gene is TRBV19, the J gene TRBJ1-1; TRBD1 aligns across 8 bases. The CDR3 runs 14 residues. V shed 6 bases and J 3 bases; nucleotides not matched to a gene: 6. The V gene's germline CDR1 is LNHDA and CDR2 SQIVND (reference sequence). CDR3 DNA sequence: TGTGCCAGTAGCGAGGACAGGGCGGACACTGAAGCTTTCTTT. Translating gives CASSEDRADTEAFF.

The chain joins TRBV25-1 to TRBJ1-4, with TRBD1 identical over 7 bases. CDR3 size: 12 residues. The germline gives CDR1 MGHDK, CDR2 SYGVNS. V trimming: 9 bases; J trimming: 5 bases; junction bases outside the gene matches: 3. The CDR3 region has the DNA TGTGCCAGTCGGGGACAGAATGAAAAACTGTTTTTT. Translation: CASRGQNEKLFF.

The CDR3 spells CASSQELWQYNEQFF. The CDR3 nucleotides are TGCGCCAGCAGCCAAGAATTGTGGCAATACAATGAGCAGTTCTTC. The chain employs TRBV4-3 and TRBJ2-1; no clear D. The germline V gene has CDR1 LGHNA and CDR2 YSLEER. Trimming left V 0 bases short and J 4 bases short, with 10 bases between. The CDR3 sequence is 15 residues long.

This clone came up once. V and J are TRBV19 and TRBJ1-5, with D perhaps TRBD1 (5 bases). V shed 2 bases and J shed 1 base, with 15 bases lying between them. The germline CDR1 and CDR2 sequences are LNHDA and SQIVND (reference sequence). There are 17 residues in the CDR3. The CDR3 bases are TGTGCCAGTAGTATACCCGCGGAAAGGGGCAGCAATCAGCCCCAGCATTTT. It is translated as CASSIPAERGSNQPQHF.

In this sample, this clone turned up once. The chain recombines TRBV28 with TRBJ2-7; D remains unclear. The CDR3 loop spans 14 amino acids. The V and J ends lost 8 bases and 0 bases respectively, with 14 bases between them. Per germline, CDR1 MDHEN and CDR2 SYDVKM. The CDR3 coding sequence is TGTGCCAGCTCCCCTACAGTCCTCTCCTACGAGCAGTACTTC. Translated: CASSPTVLSYEQYF. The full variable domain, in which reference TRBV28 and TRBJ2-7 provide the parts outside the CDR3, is DVKVTQSSRYLVKRTGEKVFLECVQDMDHENMFWYRQDPGLGLRLIYFSYDVKMKEKGDIPEGYSVSREKKERFSLILESASTNQTSMYLCASSPTVLSYEQYFGPGTRLTVT.

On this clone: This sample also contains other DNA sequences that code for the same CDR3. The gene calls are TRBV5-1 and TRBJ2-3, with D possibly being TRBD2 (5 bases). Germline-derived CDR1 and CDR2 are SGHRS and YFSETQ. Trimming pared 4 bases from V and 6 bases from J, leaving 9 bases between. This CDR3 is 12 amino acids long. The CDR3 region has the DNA TGCGCCAGCAGCCTCCCGGGGGATACGCAGTATTTT. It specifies CASSLPGDTQYF. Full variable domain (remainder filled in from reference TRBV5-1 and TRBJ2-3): KAGVTQTPRYLIKTRGQQVTLSCSPISGHRSVSWYQQTPGQGLQFLFEYFSETQRNKGNFPGRFSGRQFSNSRSEMNVSTLELGDSALYLCASSLPGDTQYFGPGTRLTVL.

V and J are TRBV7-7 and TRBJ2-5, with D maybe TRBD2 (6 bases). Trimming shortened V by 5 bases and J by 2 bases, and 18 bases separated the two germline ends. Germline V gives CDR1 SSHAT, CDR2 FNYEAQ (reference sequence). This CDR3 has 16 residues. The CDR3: CASSRYPGVGQETQYF. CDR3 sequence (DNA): TGTGCCAGCAGCCGATATCCGGGGGTTGGGCAAGAGACCCAGTACTTC.

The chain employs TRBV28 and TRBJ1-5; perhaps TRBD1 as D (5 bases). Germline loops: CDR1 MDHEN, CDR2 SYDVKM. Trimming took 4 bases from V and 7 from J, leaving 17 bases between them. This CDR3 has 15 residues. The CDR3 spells CASSYGGGVGQPQHF. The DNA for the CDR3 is TGTGCCAGCAGTTATGGGGGTGGGGTTGGACAGCCCCAGCATTTT.

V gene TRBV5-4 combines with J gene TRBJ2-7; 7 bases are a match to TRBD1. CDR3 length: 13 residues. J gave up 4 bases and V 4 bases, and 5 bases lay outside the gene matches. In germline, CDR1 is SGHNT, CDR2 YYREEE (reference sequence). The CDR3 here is CASSRDRQYEQYF. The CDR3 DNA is TGTGCCAGCAGCCGGGACAGACAGTACGAGCAGTACTTC.

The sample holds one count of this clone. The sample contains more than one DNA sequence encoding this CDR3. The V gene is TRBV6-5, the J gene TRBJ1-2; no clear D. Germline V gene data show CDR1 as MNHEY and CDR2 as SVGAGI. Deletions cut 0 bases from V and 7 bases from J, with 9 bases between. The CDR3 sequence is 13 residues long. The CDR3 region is CASSYSTGSGYTF. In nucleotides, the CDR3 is TGTGCCAGCAGTTACTCGACCGGCTCTGGCTACACCTTC.

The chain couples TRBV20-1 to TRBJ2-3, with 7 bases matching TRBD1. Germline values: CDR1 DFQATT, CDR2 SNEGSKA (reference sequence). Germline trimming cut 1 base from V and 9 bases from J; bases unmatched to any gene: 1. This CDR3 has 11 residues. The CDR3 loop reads CSARVRGTQYF. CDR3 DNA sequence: TGCAGTGCTAGAGTCAGGGGGACGCAGTATTTT.

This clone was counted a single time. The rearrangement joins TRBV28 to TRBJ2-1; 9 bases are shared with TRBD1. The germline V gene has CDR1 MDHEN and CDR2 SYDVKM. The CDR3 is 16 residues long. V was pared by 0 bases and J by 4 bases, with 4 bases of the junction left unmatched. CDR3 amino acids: CASSLWGQGRYNEQFF. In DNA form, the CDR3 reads TGTGCCAGCAGTTTATGGGGACAGGGAAGATACAATGAGCAGTTCTTC.

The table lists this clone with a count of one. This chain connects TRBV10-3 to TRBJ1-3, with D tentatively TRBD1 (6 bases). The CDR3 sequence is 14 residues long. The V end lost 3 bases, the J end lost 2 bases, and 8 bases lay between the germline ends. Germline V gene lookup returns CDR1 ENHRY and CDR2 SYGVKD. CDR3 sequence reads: CAISDPGAGNTIYF. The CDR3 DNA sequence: TGTGCCATCAGTGACCCAGGGGCTGGAAACACCATATATTTT.

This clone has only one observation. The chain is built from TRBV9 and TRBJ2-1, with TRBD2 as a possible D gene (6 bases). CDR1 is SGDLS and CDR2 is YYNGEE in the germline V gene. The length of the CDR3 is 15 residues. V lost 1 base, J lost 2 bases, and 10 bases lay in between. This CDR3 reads CASSVTGVTYNEQFF. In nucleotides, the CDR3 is TGTGCCAGCAGCGTAACGGGAGTAACCTACAATGAGCAGTTCTTC.

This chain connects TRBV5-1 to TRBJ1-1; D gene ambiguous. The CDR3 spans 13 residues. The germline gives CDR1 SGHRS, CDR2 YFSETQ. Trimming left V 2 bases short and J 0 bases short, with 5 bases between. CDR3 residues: CASSFILNTEAFF. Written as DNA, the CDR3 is TGCGCCAGCAGCTTCATCCTGAACACTGAAGCTTTCTTT.

CDR3 DNA sequence: TGTGCCAGCAACCTCCGGGACACTTATGGCTACACCTTC. Its translation is CASNLRDTYGYTF. The chain links TRBV6-1 to TRBJ1-2; weak D call: TRBD1 (6 bases). Germline loops: CDR1 MNHNS, CDR2 SASEGT. The CDR3 contains 13 residues. The V gene lost 7 bases and the J gene lost 5 bases, with 14 bases spanning the gap.

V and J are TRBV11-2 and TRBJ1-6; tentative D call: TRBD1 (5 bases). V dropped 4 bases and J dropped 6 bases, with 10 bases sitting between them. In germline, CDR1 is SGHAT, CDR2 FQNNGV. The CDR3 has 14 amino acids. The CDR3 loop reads CASSWGYSNSPLHF. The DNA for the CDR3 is TGTGCCAGCAGCTGGGGGTATAGTAATTCACCCCTCCACTTT. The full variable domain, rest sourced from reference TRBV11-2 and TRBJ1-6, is EAGVAQSPRYKIIEKRQSVAFWCNPISGHATLYWYQQILGQGPKLLIQFQNNGVVDDSQLPKDRFSAERLKGVDSTLKIQPAKLEDSAVYLCASSWGYSNSPLHFGNGTRLTVT.

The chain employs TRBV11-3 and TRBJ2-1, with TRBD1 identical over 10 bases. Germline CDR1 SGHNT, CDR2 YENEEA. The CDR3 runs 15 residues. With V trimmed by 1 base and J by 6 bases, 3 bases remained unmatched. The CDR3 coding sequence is TGTGCCAGCAGCTTAGGACAGGGGGCGGGCAATGAGCAGTTCTTC. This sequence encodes CASSLGQGAGNEQFF. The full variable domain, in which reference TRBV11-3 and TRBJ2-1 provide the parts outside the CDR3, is EAGVVQSPRYKIIEKKQPVAFWCNPISGHNTLYWYLQNLGQGPELLIRYENEEAVDDSQLPKDRFSAERLKGVDSTLKIQPAELGDSAVYLCASSLGQGAGNEQFFGPGTRLTVL.

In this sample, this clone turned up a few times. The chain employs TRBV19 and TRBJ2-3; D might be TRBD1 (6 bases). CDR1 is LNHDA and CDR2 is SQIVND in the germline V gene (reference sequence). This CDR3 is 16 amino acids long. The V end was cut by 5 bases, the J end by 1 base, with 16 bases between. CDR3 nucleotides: TGTGCCAGTAGTCCCAACAGGGTCCGGGGCACAGATACGCAGTATTTT. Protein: CASSPNRVRGTDTQYF.

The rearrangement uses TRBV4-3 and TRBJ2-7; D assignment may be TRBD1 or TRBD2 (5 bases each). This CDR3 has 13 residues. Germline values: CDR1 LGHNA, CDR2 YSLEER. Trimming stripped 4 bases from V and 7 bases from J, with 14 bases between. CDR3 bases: TGCGCCAGCAGCCGCCTCACTAGGGGAGAGCAGTACTTC. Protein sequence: CASSRLTRGEQYF.

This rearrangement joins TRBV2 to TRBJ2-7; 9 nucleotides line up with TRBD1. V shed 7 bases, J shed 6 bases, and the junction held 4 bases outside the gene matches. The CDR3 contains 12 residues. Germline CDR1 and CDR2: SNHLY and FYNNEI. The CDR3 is CASTGTGSEQYF. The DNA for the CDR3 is TGTGCCAGCACTGGGACAGGGAGCGAGCAGTACTTC.

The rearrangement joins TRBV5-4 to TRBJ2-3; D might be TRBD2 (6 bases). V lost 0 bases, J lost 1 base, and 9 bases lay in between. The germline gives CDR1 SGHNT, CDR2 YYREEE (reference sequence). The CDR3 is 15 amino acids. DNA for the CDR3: TGTGCCAGCAGCTTGGTGGCTAGCGGCACAGATACGCAGTATTTT. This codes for CASSLVASGTDTQYF. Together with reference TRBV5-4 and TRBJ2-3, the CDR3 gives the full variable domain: ETGVTQSPTHLIKTRGQQVTLRCSSQSGHNTVSWYQQALGQGPQFIFQYYREEENGRGNFPPRFSGLQFPNYSSELNVNALELDDSALYLCASSLVASGTDTQYFGPGTRLTVL.

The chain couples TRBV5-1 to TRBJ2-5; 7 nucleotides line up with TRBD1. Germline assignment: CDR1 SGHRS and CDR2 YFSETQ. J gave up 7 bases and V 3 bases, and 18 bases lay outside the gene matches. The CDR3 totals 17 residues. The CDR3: CASSSSFGQAAYGTQYF. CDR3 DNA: TGCGCCAGCAGCTCCTCATTCGGACAGGCCGCTTATGGGACCCAGTACTTC.

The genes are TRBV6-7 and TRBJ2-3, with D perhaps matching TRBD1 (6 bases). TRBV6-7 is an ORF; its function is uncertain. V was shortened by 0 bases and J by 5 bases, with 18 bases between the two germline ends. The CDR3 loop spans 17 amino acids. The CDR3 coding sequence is TGTGCCAGCAGTTACTCTCAGGGGCGCCTTATTGGAGATACGCAGTATTTT. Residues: CASSYSQGRLIGDTQYF.

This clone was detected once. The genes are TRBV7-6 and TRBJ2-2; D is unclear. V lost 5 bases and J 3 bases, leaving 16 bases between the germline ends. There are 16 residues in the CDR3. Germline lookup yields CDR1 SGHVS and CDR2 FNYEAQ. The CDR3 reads CASSPTGGWDTGELFF. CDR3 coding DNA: TGTGCCAGCAGCCCGACCGGCGGATGGGACACCGGGGAGCTGTTTTTT.

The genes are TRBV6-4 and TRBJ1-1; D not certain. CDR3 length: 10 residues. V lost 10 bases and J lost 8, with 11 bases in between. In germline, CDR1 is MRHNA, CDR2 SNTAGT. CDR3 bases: TGTGCCACCGGTGGGGAAGAAGCTTTCTTT. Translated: CATGGEEAFF.

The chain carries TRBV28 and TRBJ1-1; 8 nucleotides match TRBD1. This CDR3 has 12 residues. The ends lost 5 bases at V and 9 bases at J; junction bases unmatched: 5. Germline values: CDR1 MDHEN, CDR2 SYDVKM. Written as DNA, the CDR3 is TGTGCCAGCAGTCTTAGACAGGGGAAAGCTTTCTTT. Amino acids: CASSLRQGKAFF.

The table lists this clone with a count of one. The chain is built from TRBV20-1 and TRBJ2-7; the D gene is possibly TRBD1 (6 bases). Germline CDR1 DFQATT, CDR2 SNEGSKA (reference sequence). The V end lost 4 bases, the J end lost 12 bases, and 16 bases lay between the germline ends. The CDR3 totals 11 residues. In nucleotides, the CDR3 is TGCAGTGCTACTGCTAGGGGGTGGGCGTACTTC. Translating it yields CSATARGWAYF.

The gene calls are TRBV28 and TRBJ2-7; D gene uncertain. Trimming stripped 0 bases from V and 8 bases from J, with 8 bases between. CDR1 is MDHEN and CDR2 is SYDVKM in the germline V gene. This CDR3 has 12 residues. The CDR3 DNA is TGTGCCAGCAGTTTATGGGGCTCCCAGCAGTACTTC. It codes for CASSLWGSQQYF.

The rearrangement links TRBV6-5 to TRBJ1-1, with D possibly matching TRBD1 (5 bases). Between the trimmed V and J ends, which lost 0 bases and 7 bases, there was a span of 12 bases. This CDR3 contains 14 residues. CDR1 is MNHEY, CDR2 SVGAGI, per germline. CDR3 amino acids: CASSYSKSGGEAFF. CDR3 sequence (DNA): TGTGCCAGCAGTTACTCTAAAAGTGGGGGTGAAGCTTTCTTT.